This T cell receptor beta chain was captured in a study of graft-versus-host responses after intestinal transplantation. This clone was seen just once. Its specificity is unknown. Using immunoSEQ multiplex PCR, the repertoire was profiled, and TCRdb retains in-frame clones only, with some absent. Of around 100,000 clones in the sample, approximately 93% were seen once. CDR3 length: 15 residues. Germline values: CDR1 MGHRA, CDR2 YSYEKL. Trimming removed 1 base at V and 2 bases at J, with 11 bases between. The sequenced sample was unstimulated CD8+ T cells sorted from spleen or lymph node cells, obtained before intestinal transplant. This rearrangement joins TRBV4-1 to TRBJ2-5, with D tentatively TRBD2 (6 bases). The origin of this receptor is a human donor who received an intestinal transplant. In nucleotides, the CDR3 is TGCGCCAGCAGCCAAGTCTTGGCGGGGCAAGAGACCCAGTACTTC. Translating gives CASSQVLAGQETQYF.